This TCR beta chain came from a study of blood T cell repertoires in COVID-19 (TCRdb year 2020). Background for the entire study: Samples covering the acute and convalescent phases of COVID-19 were provided by collaborators in the United States, Italy and Spain. Where available, HLA class I and class II types were taken from metadata supplied by the sample provider and were not determined by assay-based typing. Subjects who had been exposed to COVID-19, were actively infected with it, or had recovered from it provided the deeply sampled blood TCRbeta repertoires that made up the dataset. A freely available public database, intended as a resource for researchers studying the immune response to SARS-CoV-2, is where the repertoires were released. The samples were drawn from the first 160 participants of the ongoing ImmuneRACE study and from more than 1,000 subjects provided by 6 global collaborators. The prospective study material was composed of cDNA or gDNA derived from T cells, B-cell-depleted T cells, or PBMCs. Nearly every sample came with metadata listing a de-identified subject ID, COVID-19 status, age in years and sex.

Whole blood was collected in K2EDTA tubes by collaborating institutions according to the institutions' own protocols. Collaborator samples were shipped for TCRbeta analysis as frozen whole blood, isolated PBMCs, or DNA extracted from either sample type. TCRbeta CDR3 regions were amplified from genomic DNA using the immunoSEQ Assay, a bias-controlled multiplex PCR. The paper's processing steps were these. Nucleated cell counts per sample were estimated from amplification of reference gene primers within the assay. To quantify the absolute abundance of each unique TCRbeta CDR3 rearrangement, sequence reads were collapsed and filtered. For each sample, productive Simpson clonality was calculated by taking the square root of Simpson's diversity index across productive rearrangements. What TCRdb holds here is the immuneACCESS table cut down to in-frame rearrangements. Part of the clones is not present; checked against another copy, under half of the missing clones reflect an unresolved V gene, and the others are unexplained. The V and J calls and clone size were taken over from that table, and D and trimming were inferred from the DNA. The sample table holds 60,000 to 80,000 clones, of which around 86% were seen once. The ten largest clonotypes hold 1% of the sample.

What the study reported, not specific to this receptor: How much clinical and demographic metadata was included differed by source and by participant, and the metadata was provided uncurated.

Its CDR3 holds 14 amino acids, cysteine through phenylalanine. Only the CDR3 portion is preserved as DNA: 42 bases, with reading frame beginning at the first base. CDR1 SGHNT and CDR2 YENEEA were looked up in the germline V gene. The germline V and J ends show losses of 5 bases and 8 bases respectively, and no gene match explains 9 bases of the junction. On this clone itself: It lacks a known antigen. No much larger clonotype is one base removed from it; base qualities were not supplied.

The source of this sequence is a man between 65 and 80 years old with acute or convalescent COVID-19. The sequenced material came from peripheral blood. The rearranged chain carries TRBV11-3 and TRBJ1-2; the junction holds 9 bases that match TRBD1. The DNA sequence follows: TGTGCCAGCAGCCAAACCACAGGGGGCGACGGCTACACCTTC. Translated, it reads CASSQTTGGDGYTF.